This passage covers 12 T cell receptor beta chains from one sample sequenced in a study of T cells after yellow fever vaccination. MiXCR was run by TCRdb on the 5' RACE reads, yielding one entry per CDR3 protein. Among hundreds of thousands of distinct CDR3 sequences listed, around a fifth were seen once. Material: PBMCs, obtained 21 days after the first yellow fever vaccination. These receptors originate from a man between 18 and 29 years old who received the YFV17D yellow fever vaccine.

The V and J genes are TRBV28 and TRBJ2-1; D unclear. The ends were cut back, 7 bases at V and 4 bases at J, with 11 bases in the middle. Per germline, CDR1 MDHEN and CDR2 SYDVKM. This CDR3 comprises 13 residues. CDR3 coding DNA: TGTGCCAGCACCCAGAGTCCATACAATGAGCAGTTCTTC. Translation gives CASTQSPYNEQFF.

This clonotype was detected many times. J is TRBJ2-3 and V is TRBV7-9, with TRBD1 matching 7 bases. The length of the CDR3 is 13 residues. The germline gives CDR1 SEHNR, CDR2 FQNEAQ (reference sequence). J lost 2 bases, V lost 8 bases, and 4 bases had no gene match. CDR3 DNA sequence: TGTGCCAGCCTACAGGGGCCCACAGATACGCAGTATTTT. Translated: CASLQGPTDTQYF.

This clonotype appeared a few times. The rearrangement uses TRBV12-3 or TRBV12-4 and TRBJ2-2, with TRBD2 as a possible D gene (5 bases). The CDR3 is 16 residues long. V was trimmed by 6 bases and J by 3 bases, leaving 17 bases between them. The CDR3 protein is CASSPELGGYTGELFF. In DNA form, the CDR3 reads TGTGCCAGCAGCCCCGAGTTGGGCGGGTACACCGGGGAGCTGTTTTTT.

This clonotype was picked up a small number of times. The chain carries TRBV6-1 and TRBJ2-7, with D perhaps matching TRBD1 (5 bases). Trimming stripped 6 bases from V and 2 bases from J, with 11 bases between. The germline V gene encodes CDR1 MNHNS and CDR2 SASEGT. This CDR3 comprises 13 residues. The CDR3 region is CASRTPGTYEQYV. CDR3 sequence (DNA): TGTGCCAGCAGGACCCCAGGGACCTACGAGCAGTACGTC.

The chain recombines TRBV27 with TRBJ2-3, with 11 bases matching TRBD2. Germline trimming cut 6 bases from V and 6 bases from J; bases unmatched to any gene: 8. This CDR3 is 15 amino acids long. Per the germline V gene, CDR1 is MNHEY and CDR2 is SMNVEV (reference sequence). CDR3 coding DNA: TGTGCCAGCAGACAGACTAGCGGGGTTTGGGATACGCAGTATTTT. Translated, it gives CASRQTSGVWDTQYF.

The chain couples TRBV7-9 to TRBJ1-1; D gene unclear. Germline loops: CDR1 SEHNR, CDR2 FQNEAQ (reference sequence). Trimming took 1 base from V and 4 from J, leaving 13 bases between them. The CDR3 runs to 15 residues. CDR3 DNA: TGTGCCAGCAGCTTAGTCGGGTTAGAGGGCACTGAAGCTTTCTTT. This gives the protein CASSLVGLEGTEAFF. The variable domain in full, completed from reference TRBV7-9 and TRBJ1-1, reads DTGVSQNPRHKITKRGQNVTFRCDPISEHNRLYWYRQTLGQGPEFLTYFQNEAQLEKSRLLSDRFSAERPKGSFSTLEIQRTEQGDSAMYLCASSLVGLEGTEAFFGQGTRLTVV.

The chain is built from TRBV11-2 and TRBJ2-7; D is unresolved. Germline CDR1 and CDR2: SGHAT and FQNNGV. The V end was cut by 5 bases, the J end by 5 bases, with 10 bases between. The CDR3 contains 12 residues. The CDR3 loop is CASSRTEHEQYF. As DNA, the CDR3 is TGTGCCAGCAGCCGGACCGAACACGAGCAGTACTTC. Full variable domain (outside the CDR3, taken from reference TRBV11-2 and TRBJ2-7): EAGVAQSPRYKIIEKRQSVAFWCNPISGHATLYWYQQILGQGPKLLIQFQNNGVVDDSQLPKDRFSAERLKGVDSTLKIQPAKLEDSAVYLCASSRTEHEQYFGPGTRLTVT.

The rearrangement joins TRBV25-1 to TRBJ2-3; TRBD2 aligns across 8 bases. There are 16 residues in the CDR3. In germline, CDR1 is MGHDK, CDR2 SYGVNS. J lost 6 bases, V lost 4 bases, and 12 bases had no gene match. CDR3 in DNA: TGTGCCAGCAGTGGAGGTAGCGGGGTTAGGTTCGATACGCAGTATTTT. It codes for CASSGGSGVRFDTQYF.

This clonotype appeared a few times. The chain uses TRBV12-3 or TRBV12-4 and TRBJ1-1, with D perhaps matching TRBD1 (5 bases). Trimming pared 10 bases from V and 8 bases from J, leaving 14 bases between. The CDR3 length is 11 residues. Written as DNA, the CDR3 is TGTGCCACCCGGTGGGGCAACGAAGCTTTCTTT. This gives the protein CATRWGNEAFF.

The V and J genes are TRBV6-5 and TRBJ1-1; a weak D match, TRBD1 (5 bases). Trimming pared 0 bases from V and 5 bases from J, leaving 16 bases between. This CDR3 has 16 residues. CDR1 is MNHEY, CDR2 SVGAGI, per germline. The CDR3 loop is CASSYSNQGTGTEAFF. As DNA, the CDR3 is TGTGCCAGCAGTTACTCGAATCAGGGTACTGGTACTGAAGCTTTCTTT.

Ten or more counts support this clonotype. The rearrangement joins TRBV29-1 to TRBJ2-5, with D perhaps TRBD2 (6 bases). Germline V gene sequence: CDR1 SQVTM, CDR2 ANQGSEA. This CDR3 has 11 amino acids. The V gene lost 6 bases and the J gene lost 5 bases, with 10 bases spanning the gap. CDR3 loop: CSVGGLETQYF. DNA for the CDR3: TGCAGCGTCGGGGGTTTGGAGACCCAGTACTTC.

The chain links TRBV29-1 to TRBJ1-4; weak D call: TRBD1 (6 bases). Germline V gene data show CDR1 as SQVTM and CDR2 as ANQGSEA. The CDR3 runs 14 residues. V lost 6 bases and J 5 bases, leaving 16 bases between the germline ends. DNA for the CDR3: TGCAGCGTACGGGCGGGGGCAGAAAATGAAAAACTGTTTTTT. Protein sequence: CSVRAGAENEKLFF.